A single sample gave rise to the 20 T cell receptor beta chains below, sequenced in a study of blood T cell repertoires in COVID-19. Measured with immunoSEQ multiplex PCR; TCRdb has only the in-frame clones, and not every one. The sample gives approximately 200,000 clones, around 86% of which show up once; 2.5% to 3.5% is in the top ten. Input material: peripheral blood. The receptors derive from a woman in her 30s with active or convalescent COVID-19.

The genes are TRBV7-2 and TRBJ1-1; D perhaps matches TRBD1 (5 bases). The germline V gene encodes CDR1 SGHTA and CDR2 FQGNSA. The V and J ends lost 4 bases and 6 bases respectively, with 15 bases between them. This CDR3 is 14 amino acids long. The CDR3 spells CASSSQGRKAEAFF. The CDR3 region has the DNA TGTGCCAGCAGCTCGCAGGGAAGGAAGGCTGAAGCTTTCTTT.

This chain joins TRBV13 and TRBJ1-1; TRBD1 matches at 8 bases. Germline CDR1 reads PRHDT; CDR2 reads FYEKMQ (reference sequence). V trimming: 5 bases; J trimming: 1 base; junction bases outside the gene matches: 6. CDR3 size: 15 residues. CDR3 residues: CASSPGDRSNTEAFF. CDR3 nucleotides: TGTGCCAGCAGCCCCGGGGACAGGTCGAACACTGAAGCTTTCTTT.

The gene calls are TRBV24-1 and TRBJ2-2; the D gene is possibly TRBD2 (6 bases). With 4 bases removed from V and 7 bases from J, the gap between germline ends came to 9 bases. CDR3 length: 13 amino acids. Germline values: CDR1 KGHDR, CDR2 SFDVKD. The CDR3 reads CATSDGRGGELFF. In nucleotides, the CDR3 is TGTGCCACCAGTGACGGGAGAGGCGGGGAGCTGTTTTTT.

This chain joins TRBV14 and TRBJ2-1; the D is unclear. Germline CDR1 reads SGHDN; CDR2 reads FVKESK. This CDR3 region has 14 residues. Trimming pared 2 bases from V and 3 bases from J, leaving 8 bases between. CDR3 amino acids: CASSQYRSYNEQFF. The CDR3 bases are TGTGCCAGCAGCCAATATAGGAGCTACAATGAGCAGTTCTTC.

This clone was seen a handful of times. The rearrangement uses TRBV28 and TRBJ1-5, with 8 bases aligning to TRBD1. Germline CDR1 and CDR2: MDHEN and SYDVKM. This CDR3 region has 17 residues. The V and J ends lost 6 bases and 7 bases, in that order; junction bases with no gene match: 17. The CDR3 coding sequence is TGTGCCAGCAGGCCCGGGACAGGCCTCGACCGGAGGCAGCCCCAGCATTTT. Protein: CASRPGTGLDRRQPQHF.

Only one count was recorded for this clone. V is TRBV11-3 and J is TRBJ1-2; the match to TRBD1 covers 8 bases. Trimming at V came to 5 bases and at J to 9 bases, leaving 8 bases not matched to a gene. CDR1 and CDR2 (germline): SGHNT, YENEEA. The CDR3 runs 13 residues. CDR3 DNA sequence: TGTGCCAGCAGCCCTAGAAGGGACAGGAGCTACACCTTC. Translated, it gives CASSPRRDRSYTF.

The gene calls are TRBV7-6 and TRBJ2-7; 11 bases agree with TRBD2. With 3 bases clipped from V and 4 bases from J, the junction kept 8 bases outside the gene matches. The germline V gene encodes CDR1 SGHVS and CDR2 FNYEAQ. This CDR3 is 16 amino acids long. The DNA of the CDR3 is TGTGCCAGCAGCTTGACGCTAGCGGGAGGACTTTACGAGCAGTACTTC. This sequence encodes CASSLTLAGGLYEQYF.

This chain uses TRBV5-6 with TRBJ2-3; 7 bases map to TRBD1. Looked up from germline, CDR1 is SGHDT and CDR2 is YYEEEE. CDR3 length: 14 amino acids. The junction had 3 bases not matched to a gene; V was cut back by 2 bases and J by 3 bases. The CDR3 region has the DNA TGTGCCAGCAGCTTAACAGGGGAGACAGATACGCAGTATTTT. Translating gives CASSLTGETDTQYF.

This clone appeared once. The chain combines TRBV25-1 with TRBJ2-5; TRBD2 aligns across 10 bases. Unmatched junction bases numbered 10, after V lost 7 bases and J lost 5 bases. Germline loops: CDR1 MGHDK, CDR2 SYGVNS. This CDR3 has 15 residues. The DNA for the CDR3 is TGTGCCAGCAACCCCTCTAGCGGGAGTCTTGAGACCCAGTACTTC. Protein product: CASNPSSGSLETQYF. Combining the CDR3 with reference TRBV25-1 and TRBJ2-5 gives the whole variable domain EADIYQTPRYLVIGTGKKITLECSQTMGHDKMYWYQQDPGMELHLIHYSYGVNSTEKGDLSSESTVSRIRTEHFPLTLESARPSHTSQYLCASNPSSGSLETQYFGPGTRLLVL.

With respect to this clone: It is unclear where the CDR3 begins or ends on the DNA, so no DNA is shown, and the CDR3 is as TCRdb lists it. V gene TRBV21-1 combines with J gene TRBJ1-1; TRBD1 is the table's D call and was not checked against the DNA. TRBV21-1 is reported as a pseudogene. The CDR3 spans 16 residues, counting both ends. The CDR3: CASSKWWGRGATEAFF.

This clone was seen a few times. The CDR3 nucleotides read TGTGCCAGCACTAAAAGCGGGAGGGCCTACGAGCAGTACTTC. Protein sequence: CASTKSGRAYEQYF. The chain couples TRBV27 to TRBJ2-7; 10 positions match TRBD2. In germline, CDR1 is MNHEY, CDR2 SMNVEV (reference sequence). The CDR3 runs 14 residues. The V gene end was trimmed by 7 bases and the J gene end by 2 bases; junction bases not matched to a gene: 5.

The chain joins TRBV19 to TRBJ2-5, with TRBD1 identical over 8 bases. This CDR3 has 20 residues. Trimming at V came to 3 bases and at J to 2 bases, leaving 20 bases not matched to a gene. Germline lookup yields CDR1 LNHDA and CDR2 SQIVND (reference sequence). CDR3 loop: CASSISRDPTTGAKQETQYF. The CDR3 DNA follows: TGTGCCAGTAGTATTTCACGCGACCCGACGACAGGGGCCAAACAAGAGACCCAGTACTTC.

This CDR3 reads CASSLAFGYSNQPQHF. The CDR3 region has the DNA TGTGCCAGCAGCTTGGCCTTCGGTTATAGCAATCAGCCCCAGCATTTT. V is TRBV5-5 and J is TRBJ1-5; D not resolved. Per the germline V gene, CDR1 is SGHKS and CDR2 is YYEKEE (reference sequence). This CDR3 spans 16 amino acids. Trimming removed 0 bases from V and 0 bases from J, with 10 bases in between.

This clone has a handful of counts. The rearrangement links TRBV2 to TRBJ1-2; perhaps TRBD1 as D (6 bases). Trimming removed 1 base at V and 6 bases at J, with 21 bases between. Germline loops: CDR1 SNHLY, CDR2 FYNNEI. The CDR3 spans 17 residues. CDR3 DNA: TGTGCCAGCAGTGAAGGACCGACAGGCGAGCAGGTCAATGGCTACACCTTC. As protein: CASSEGPTGEQVNGYTF.

V gene TRBV27 combines with J gene TRBJ2-6; no clear D. This CDR3 contains 16 residues. Germline CDR1 is MNHEY and CDR2 is SMNVEV (reference sequence). V lost 1 base, J lost 0 bases, and 7 bases lay in between. Here the CDR3 DNA reads TGTGCCAGCAGTTTATTCCCGGGCTCTGGGGCCAACGTCCTGACTTTC. Its translation: CASSLFPGSGANVLTF.

With respect to this clone: Other DNA sequences from this sample encode an identical CDR3 as well. This chain links TRBV5-6 with TRBJ1-2; no definite D call. The V end lost 0 bases, the J end lost 2 bases, and 5 bases lay between the germline ends. The CDR3 has 13 residues. The germline gives CDR1 SGHDT, CDR2 YYEEEE. The DNA of the CDR3 is TGTGCCAGCAGCTTGGGCCAGAACTATGGCTACACCTTC. Protein product: CASSLGQNYGYTF. Supplemented by reference TRBV5-6 and TRBJ1-2, the full variable domain reads DAGVTQSPTHLIKTRGQQVTLRCSPKSGHDTVSWYQQALGQGPQFIFQYYEEEERQRGNFPDRFSGHQFPNYSSELNVNALLLGDSALYLCASSLGQNYGYTFGSGTRLTVV.

The genes are TRBV12-3 or TRBV12-4 and TRBJ1-2; possible D gene TRBD1, 5 bases. The CDR3 is made up of 13 amino acids. V lost 7 bases, J lost 5 bases, and 14 bases lay in between. CDR3 loop: CASTPSGGYGYTF. The DNA of the CDR3 is TGTGCCAGCACCCCGTCTGGGGGGTATGGCTACACCTTC.

CDR3 nucleotide sequence: TGTGCCAGCAGTTTTGGAGGGTATGGAGGTCATGAGCAGTTCTTC. Translating gives CASSFGGYGGHEQFF. The chain is built from TRBV27 and TRBJ2-1, with a tentative D call TRBD2 (6 bases). CDR3 size: 15 residues. V was shortened by 3 bases and J by 8 bases, with 17 bases between the two germline ends. Per germline, CDR1 MNHEY and CDR2 SMNVEV (reference sequence).

The chain links TRBV18 to TRBJ1-3, with 7 bases fitting TRBD1. Per germline, CDR1 KGHSH and CDR2 LQKENI. Trimming at V came to 5 bases and at J to 3 bases, leaving 7 bases not matched to a gene. The CDR3 sequence is 15 residues long. The CDR3 nucleotides are TGTGCCAGCTCAACCCGCCAGGGGGATGGAAACACCATATATTTT. It is translated as CASSTRQGDGNTIYF.

The chain is built from TRBV18 and TRBJ1-1, with TRBD1 identical over 8 bases. Trimming cost V 1 base and J 0 bases; bases outside gene matches: 7. Germline CDR1 is KGHSH and CDR2 is LQKENI. The length of the CDR3 is 17 residues. CDR3 sequence reads: CASSPRTGGIMNTEAFF. CDR3 in DNA: TGTGCCAGCTCACCACGCACAGGGGGGATAATGAACACTGAAGCTTTCTTT.